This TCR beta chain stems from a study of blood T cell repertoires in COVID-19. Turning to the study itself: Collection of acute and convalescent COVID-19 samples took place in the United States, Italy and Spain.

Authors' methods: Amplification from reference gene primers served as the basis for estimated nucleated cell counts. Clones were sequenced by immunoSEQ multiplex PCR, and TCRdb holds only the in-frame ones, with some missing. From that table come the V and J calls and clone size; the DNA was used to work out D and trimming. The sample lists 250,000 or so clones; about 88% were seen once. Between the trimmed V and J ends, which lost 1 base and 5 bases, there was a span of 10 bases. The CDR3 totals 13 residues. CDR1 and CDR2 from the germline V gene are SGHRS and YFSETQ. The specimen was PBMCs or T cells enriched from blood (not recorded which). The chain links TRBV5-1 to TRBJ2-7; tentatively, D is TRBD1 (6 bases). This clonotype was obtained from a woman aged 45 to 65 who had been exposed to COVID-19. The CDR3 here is CASSLSQGNEQYF. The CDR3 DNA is TGCGCCAGCAGCTTGTCCCAGGGGAACGAGCAGTACTTC.